Described below is a single TCR beta chain sequence and its context. The clone's antigen remains unknown. A junction end diverges from the germline sequence, so it may reflect a read error. These data originate in a study of blood T cell repertoires in COVID-19 (dated by TCRdb to between 2020 and 2021). General notes on the study: The collaborator samples originated in the United States, Italy and Spain and spanned the acute and convalescent phases of COVID-19. The material from the prospective study consisted of cDNA or gDNA derived from T cells, B-cell-depleted T cells, or PBMCs. Subjects who had been exposed to COVID-19, were actively infected with it, or had recovered from it provided the deeply sampled blood TCRbeta repertoires that made up the dataset. A freely available public database, intended as a resource for researchers studying the immune response to SARS-CoV-2, is where the repertoires were released. Samples were obtained from the ongoing ImmuneRACE study (first 160 participants) and from 1,200 or so subjects provided by 6 global collaborators. A de-identified subject ID, COVID-19 status, age in years and sex were almost always included in the sample metadata. Where HLA class I and class II types were available, the types were taken from metadata supplied by the sample provider, not from assay-based typing.

The germline V gene provides CDR1 SGHRS and CDR2 YFSETQ. From the cysteine through the phenylalanine, the CDR3 covers 15 amino acids. CDR3 DNA only is kept here, 45 bases in frame from base 1. Study-level results and caveats: The amount of clinical and demographic metadata varied by source and participant and was provided uncurated.

The immunoSEQ Assay, a bias-controlled multiplex PCR, was used to amplify TCRbeta CDR3 regions from genomic DNA. In the source study's methods: The number of nucleated cells in each sample was estimated by amplification of reference gene primers within the assay. Sequence reads were collapsed and filtered to measure the absolute abundance of every unique TCRbeta CDR3 rearrangement. For each sample, productive Simpson clonality was calculated as the square root of Simpson's diversity index across productive rearrangements. The source is immuneACCESS, and TCRdb retained only in-frame sequences with V and J called. Part of the clones is not carried over; for the studies checked, unresolved V genes explain less than half of this, and the remainder is unexplained. D and trimming were read from the DNA, whereas the V and J calls and clone size are those reported in that table. The sample records 180,000 or so clones, 85% to 90% of which are singletons. Approximately 8% of the sample goes to the ten largest clones.

Whole blood was collected in K2EDTA tubes by collaborating institutions according to the institutions' own protocols. For TCRbeta analysis, collaborators shipped samples in one of three forms: frozen whole blood, isolated PBMCs, or DNA extracted from either of those sample types. Input material: peripheral blood. This sequence uses TRBV5-1 and TRBJ1-1; 8 bases in the junction line up with TRBD1. The receptor was derived from a woman aged 60-70 years with acute or convalescent COVID-19. In nucleotides, the sequence is TGCGTCAGCAGCTTGGCAGGGGGCAGAGGCGCTGAAGCTTTCTTT. This sequence encodes CVSSLAGGRGAEAFF.